Sequencing of this T cell receptor (beta chain) was carried out in a study of shared clonotypes between healthy human individuals. Study conclusions and caveats: The donor pool, a small one, limited the genetic and exposure-history diversity represented. Incomplete sequencing of sorted subsets was indicated by rarefaction despite large depth. Against clonotypes common to all four donors, non-shared ones had lower generation probabilities.

Deep-level assay runs were performed. Here immunoSEQ multiplex PCR was the method, and the copy in TCRdb shows in-frame clones only, minus some. The repertoire holds some 1,900,000 clones, with about 95% as singletons. Positively selected for CCR7, the CD45RO-negative cells used as naive CD8 cells excluded terminally differentiated effector memory CD45RA+ cells. CDR3 length: 15 amino acids. Per the germline V gene, CDR1 is MNHEY and CDR2 is SVGAGI. V lost 0 bases and J lost 2, with 11 bases in between. In the case of this clone: The antigen remains undetermined.

The chain has TRBV6-5 and TRBJ2-7, with D hard to call. Sequenced sample: naive CD8+ T cells sorted from blood. The clonotype comes from a man aged 18-30 years in good health. CDR3 in amino acids: CASSYSNPGAYEQYF. CDR3 nucleotides: TGTGCCAGCAGTTACTCGAATCCGGGCGCCTACGAGCAGTACTTC.